Listed here are 3 T cell receptor beta chains from one sample, sequenced in a study of post-analysis software for immune sequencing data. Included in the TCR beta cDNA libraries were unique molecular identifiers. Via MiXCR, TCRdb re-called the PCR reads, giving one row per CDR3 protein. The table shows about 540,000 distinct CDR3 sequences, with 30% to 40% occurring only once. General study results and limits: Patients had higher frequencies than controls of four to six TRBV segments, including TRBV5-6, TRBV5-1 and TRBV20-1.

Their specific antigens are unknown. Sequencing used blood. These receptors all come from a girl between 2 and 17 years old with multiple sclerosis.

The chain couples TRBV20-1 to TRBJ2-1; TRBD2 aligns across 14 bases. Germline V gene sequence: CDR1 DFQATT, CDR2 SNEGSKA (reference sequence). The CDR3 consists of 15 residues. V lost 6 bases, J lost 3 bases, and 4 bases stayed unmatched. DNA for the CDR3: TGCAGTGCCCCAGGGACTAGCGGGGGCTACAATGAGCAGTTCTTC. It yields the protein CSAPGTSGGYNEQFF.

This clonotype was seen more than once but under ten times. This rearrangement joins TRBV7-9 to TRBJ2-1, with a possible D match to TRBD2 (6 bases). Germline assignment: CDR1 SEHNR and CDR2 FQNEAQ (reference sequence). Between the trimmed V and J ends, which lost 5 bases and 4 bases, there was a span of 15 bases. The CDR3 sequence is 15 residues long. CDR3: CASSPPGSLYNEQFF. Written as DNA, the CDR3 is TGTGCCAGCAGCCCCCCCGGGAGCCTATACAATGAGCAGTTCTTC.

V and J are TRBV7-2 and TRBJ1-2; D call uncertain. V lost 5 bases and J lost 0, with 13 bases in between. The CDR3 has 15 residues. Looked up from germline, CDR1 is SGHTA and CDR2 is FQGNSA. Written as DNA, the CDR3 is TGTGCCAGCAGCCCGCAATTGGGGACTAACTATGGCTACACCTTC. It codes for CASSPQLGTNYGYTF.